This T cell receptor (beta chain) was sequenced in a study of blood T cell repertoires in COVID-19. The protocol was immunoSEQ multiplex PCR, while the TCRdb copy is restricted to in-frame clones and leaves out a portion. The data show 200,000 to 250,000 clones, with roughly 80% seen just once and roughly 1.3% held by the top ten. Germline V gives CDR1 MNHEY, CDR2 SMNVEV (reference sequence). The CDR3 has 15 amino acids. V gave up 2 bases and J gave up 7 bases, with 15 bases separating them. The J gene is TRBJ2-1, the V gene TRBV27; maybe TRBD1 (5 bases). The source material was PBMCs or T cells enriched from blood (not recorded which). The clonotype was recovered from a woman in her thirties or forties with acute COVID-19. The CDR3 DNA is TGTGCCAGCAGTTTAAGGCAGGGCAAGGGTAATGAGCAGTTCTTC. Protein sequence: CASSLRQGKGNEQFF.